The 9 T cell receptor beta chains reported below all come from one sample, sequenced in a study of T cell changes during pregnancy in multiple sclerosis. Profiling relied on immunoSEQ multiplex PCR, and the TCRdb table lists in-frame clones only, not all of them. The sample includes about 100,000 clones, 85% to 95% seen only once; the top ten take approximately 2.6%. Specimen: peripheral blood, collected in the first trimester of pregnancy. The source is a female donor with multiple sclerosis, enrolled in a pregnancy study.

The rearrangement joins TRBV7-8 to TRBJ2-5; 11 positions agree with TRBD1. Germline-derived CDR1 and CDR2 are SGHVS and FQNEAQ. Trimming removed 1 base from V and 6 bases from J; junction bases left unmatched: 1. This CDR3 comprises 14 residues. The CDR3 DNA is TGTGCCAGCAGCTTAGGGGACAGGGGGAAGACCCAGTACTTC. Translating it yields CASSLGDRGKTQYF.

The chain joins TRBV4-2 to TRBJ2-1, with 7 nucleotides matching TRBD2. V gave up 4 bases and J gave up 4 bases; unmatched junction bases: 10. This CDR3 spans 16 amino acids. Germline lookup yields CDR1 LGHNA and CDR2 YNFKEQ. CDR3 sequence reads: CASSPRLADFYNEQFF. CDR3 nucleotide sequence: TGTGCCAGCAGCCCCCGACTAGCCGACTTTTACAATGAGCAGTTCTTC.

This clone has just one count. J is TRBJ1-1 and V is TRBV29-1, with TRBD1 matching 7 bases. Per the germline V gene, CDR1 is SQVTM and CDR2 is ANQGSEA. The CDR3 runs 15 residues. V lost 0 bases to trimming and J lost 0 bases; unmatched junction nucleotides: 4. CDR3 sequence reads: CSVEDRGQMNTEAFF. CDR3 in DNA: TGCAGCGTTGAAGATAGGGGACAGATGAACACTGAAGCTTTCTTT.

The J gene is TRBJ2-5, the V gene TRBV5-4; possibly TRBD1 for D (6 bases). The CDR3 is 15 amino acids. Germline V CDR1 and CDR2: SGHNT, YYREEE (reference sequence). V was cut by 0 bases and J by 3 bases, with 12 bases left in between. The DNA of the CDR3 is TGTGCCAGCAGCTTGGATCCAGGGGCGAAAGAGACCCAGTACTTC. It is translated as CASSLDPGAKETQYF. Full variable domain (outside the CDR3, taken from reference TRBV5-4 and TRBJ2-5): ETGVTQSPTHLIKTRGQQVTLRCSSQSGHNTVSWYQQALGQGPQFIFQYYREEENGRGNFPPRFSGLQFPNYSSELNVNALELDDSALYLCASSLDPGAKETQYFGPGTRLLVL.

The chain is built from TRBV30 and TRBJ1-5; no clear D. CDR1 and CDR2 (germline): GTSNPN, SVGIG (reference sequence). V was clipped by 2 bases and J by 5 bases, with 10 bases between them. The CDR3 has 13 residues. CDR3 protein: CAWSKGRDQPQHF. The CDR3 region has the DNA TGTGCCTGGAGTAAAGGGAGGGATCAGCCCCAGCATTTT.

The chain couples TRBV25-1 to TRBJ2-1, with D maybe TRBD1 (6 bases). Germline V CDR1 and CDR2: MGHDK, SYGVNS. V was cut by 3 bases and J by 0 bases, with 15 bases left in between. The CDR3 runs to 17 residues. CDR3 sequence (DNA): TGTGCCAGCAGTGACGGACAGCCGCTAAGCTCCTACAATGAGCAGTTCTTC. Amino acids: CASSDGQPLSSYNEQFF. The full variable domain, in which reference TRBV25-1 and TRBJ2-1 provide the parts outside the CDR3, is EADIYQTPRYLVIGTGKKITLECSQTMGHDKMYWYQQDPGMELHLIHYSYGVNSTEKGDLSSESTVSRIRTEHFPLTLESARPSHTSQYLCASSDGQPLSSYNEQFFGPGTRLTVL.

The chain joins TRBV7-8 to TRBJ2-7; D ambiguous. Between the trimmed V and J ends, which lost 0 bases and 0 bases, there was a span of 9 bases. The germline gives CDR1 SGHVS, CDR2 FQNEAQ. CDR3 length: 15 residues. DNA for the CDR3: TGTGCCAGCAGCTTAGCGCTCAGCGTCTCCTACGAGCAGTACTTC. Its protein product is CASSLALSVSYEQYF. The full variable domain, in which reference TRBV7-8 and TRBJ2-7 provide the parts outside the CDR3, is GAGVSQSPRYKVAKRGQDVALRCDPISGHVSLFWYQQALGQGPEFLTYFQNEAQLDKSGLPSDRFFAERPEGSVSTLKIQRTQQEDSAVYLCASSLALSVSYEQYFGPGTRLTVT.

This clone was seen a single time. The V gene is TRBV25-1, the J gene TRBJ1-1; TRBD1 aligns across 9 bases. Trimming removed 7 bases from V and 3 bases from J; junction bases left unmatched: 3. CDR1 and CDR2 from the germline V gene are MGHDK and SYGVNS. The CDR3 sequence is 13 residues long. The CDR3 protein is CASTGTGYTEAFF. CDR3 sequence (DNA): TGTGCCAGCACCGGGACAGGGTACACTGAAGCTTTCTTT.

This clone was counted a single time. V usage is TRBV7-3 and J usage is TRBJ2-1, with TRBD2 matching 7 bases. V lost 4 bases to trimming and J lost 9 bases; unmatched junction nucleotides: 3. The CDR3 is made up of 12 amino acids. CDR1 and CDR2 from the germline V gene are SGHTA and FQGTGA. CDR3 sequence (DNA): TGTGCCAGCAGCTGGGAGGGAAGTGAGCAGTTCTTC. As protein: CASSWEGSEQFF.